This is a list of T cell receptor beta chains from one sample in a study of T cells in Graves' hyperthyroidism and ophthalmopathy. In TCRdb, the multiplex PCR reads were re-called with MiXCR into one record per CDR3 protein. The sample has about 290,000 distinct CDR3 sequences; roughly an eighth are singletons. Sequenced input: blood. These receptors came from a woman aged 40 to 50 with Graves' hyperthyroidism. Each CDR3 is given with its conserved first and last residue. The D gene is left open where the match is weak. Size is omitted from some rows. Given values are once, few, many or a class for expanded clones.

>TRBD1|TRBJ2-4|TRBV11-2|.
TGTGCCAGCAGCCCCAGGACAGGGGGGTACATTCAGTACTTC
CASSPRTGGYIQYF
>.|TRBJ1-6|TRBV19|few
TGTGCCAGTAGTATCCGGAGTGAGAATTCACCCCTCCACTTT
CASSIRSENSPLHF
>.|TRBJ1-1|TRBV15|few
TGTGCCACCAGCAGGGGTTACAGGGTCCACACTGAAGCTTTCTTT
CATSRGYRVHTEAFF
>.|TRBJ2-7|TRBV19|many
TGTGCCAGTAGTATCCGGCTCAGGGGCGCAGGTGACGAGCAGTACTTC
CASSIRLRGAGDEQYF
>TRBD2|TRBJ2-1|TRBV18|few
TGTGCCAGCTCCCCATGGAGGGAGGGGACCTACAATGAGCAGTTCTTC
CASSPWREGTYNEQFF
>.|TRBJ1-4|TRBV12-3/TRBV12-4|few
TGTGCCAGCACCTGGGGGGGTAATGAACAACTGTTTTTT
CASTWGGNEQLFF
>.|TRBJ2-7|TRBV20-1|once
TGCAGTGCGTCCATAATGTCTCTCCCCTACGAGCAGTACTTC
CSASIMSLPYEQYF
>TRBD2|TRBJ2-7|TRBV6-1|many
TGTGCCAGCAGTGAAGGAGCGGGAGAAACCTACGAGCAGTACTTC
CASSEGAGETYEQYF
>.|TRBJ1-4|TRBV5-1|many
TGCGCCAGCAGCTTGGCCGTAGGGGAAAATGAAAAACTGTTTTTT
CASSLAVGENEKLFF
>.|TRBJ2-3|TRBV6-1|many
TGTGCCAGCACTTTACAGACAGATACGCAGTATTTT
CASTLQTDTQYF
>.|TRBJ2-4|TRBV7-9|many
TGTGCCAGCAGTATACTAGCTCCCAAAAACATTCAGTACTTC
CASSILAPKNIQYF
>.|TRBJ2-1|TRBV2|many
TGTGCCAGCAGTGAGTATCATGAGCAGTTCTTC
CASSEYHEQFF
>.|TRBJ2-1|TRBV20-1|few
TGCAGCGTCGACGGCTACTACAATGAGCAGTTCTTC
CSVDGYYNEQFF
>TRBD1|TRBJ2-5|TRBV25-1|few
TGTGCCAGCAGTGATTGGGGACAGGGGGCGCGAGAGACCCAGTACTTC
CASSDWGQGARETQYF
>.|TRBJ2-7|TRBV2|many
TGTGCCAGCAACTTTCAGGGAATCACCTACGAGCAGTACTTC
CASNFQGITYEQYF